The entry that follows covers one TCR beta chain sequence. These data come from a study of blood T cell repertoires in COVID-19. Libraries were prepared by immunoSEQ multiplex PCR; TCRdb keeps only in-frame clonotypes and omits some of them. The sample includes over 250,000 clones, 90% of them seen just once. The germline CDR1 and CDR2 sequences are GTSNPN and SVGIG (reference sequence). The length of the CDR3 is 11 residues. V dropped 7 bases and J dropped 6 bases, with 12 bases sitting between them. The sample taken for sequencing was peripheral blood. The V call is TRBV30, the J call TRBJ1-2, with a tentative D call TRBD1 (5 bases). The receptor's source is a woman aged 45-60 years with COVID-19, enrolled during active disease. The CDR3 DNA sequence: TGTGCCTTGGGACCGGAGGATGGCTACACCTTC. Translated, it gives CALGPEDGYTF.